The rows below give T cell receptor beta chains drawn from one sample of a study of T cell responses to AZD1222 COVID-19 vaccine. Profiled with immunoSEQ multiplex PCR; TCRdb holds only in-frame clones, not every one. The data hold about 110,000 clones, with about nine tenths observed a single time. This sample comprised peripheral blood, obtained on day 0 of MenACWY control vaccination. The source is an adult in good health. The CDR3 runs from the conserved cysteine through the conserved F or W. Fields, in order: J gene, V gene, clone size, D gene, CDR3 DNA, CDR3 protein. D genes are given only for firm matches. Size is stated for part of the rows, as once, few or many counts, or as a class when the clone is expanded.

>TRBJ2-3|TRBV7-9|.|.
TGTGCCAGCAAACTGGCGGGCACAGATACGCAGTATTTT
CASKLAGTDTQYF
>TRBJ1-1|TRBV6-5|.|TRBD1
TGTGCCAGCAGTTACTCGCGGACAGGGGATACTGAAGCTTTCTTT
CASSYSRTGDTEAFF
>TRBJ1-6|TRBV11-2|.|.
TGTGCCAGCAGCTACTCAGAGGATAATTCACCCCTCCACTTT
CASSYSEDNSPLHF
>TRBJ1-2|TRBV28|.|.
TGTGCCAGCAGCCGAAGAATGGGTGGCGGCTACACCTTC
CASSRRMGGGYTF
>TRBJ1-2|TRBV7-9|.|TRBD1
TGTGCCAGCAGCGACACAGGGGGCAGGTACTATGGCTACACCTTC
CASSDTGGRYYGYTF
>TRBJ1-6|TRBV28|few|.
TGTGCCAGCAGTTTGGGGGGCCCCTCACCCCTCCACTTT
CASSLGGPSPLHF
>TRBJ1-1|TRBV25-1|.|TRBD1
TGTGCCAGCAAGACGAACAGGGGGCGCGGCACTGAAGCTTTCTTT
CASKTNRGRGTEAFF
>TRBJ1-3|TRBV19|.|.
TGTGCCAGTAGTCCTCTGAGGGACACCCTCTCTGGAAACACCATATATTTT
CASSPLRDTLSGNTIYF
>TRBJ1-2|TRBV6-5|.|.
TGTGCCAGCAGTTACTCGCGAGGGAGGGGGAACTATGGCTACACCTTC
CASSYSRGRGNYGYTF
>TRBJ2-3|TRBV4-2|.|.
TGTGCCAGCACCCAGGGGGAGGGAACAGATACGCAGTATTTT
CASTQGEGTDTQYF
>TRBJ2-3|TRBV5-1|.|.
TGCGCCAGCAGCTTGTACGGTAGCGGACTAATTAGCACAGATACGCAGTATTTT
CASSLYGSGLISTDTQYF
>TRBJ2-7|TRBV5-5|.|.
TGTGCCAGCAGCCCGGACCCAGGGCGTCCCCACGAGCAGTACTTC
CASSPDPGRPHEQYF
>TRBJ1-4|TRBV19|.|TRBD1
TGTGCCAGTAGGCCCATTCTCCGGGACAGGGCTAAGGAAAAACTGTTTTTT
CASRPILRDRAKEKLFF
>TRBJ1-3|TRBV6-5|once|.
TGTGCCAGCAGTCAACACGGTGGCTCTGGAAACACCATATATTTT
CASSQHGGSGNTIYF
>TRBJ2-2|TRBV5-1|.|.
TGCGCCAGCAGCTTGCACACCGGGGAGCTGTTTTTT
CASSLHTGELFF
>TRBJ2-5|TRBV15|.|TRBD1
TGTGCCACCCGGACAGGGATCGAGGAGACCCAGTACTTC
CATRTGIEETQYF
>TRBJ1-5|TRBV4-1|.|.
TGCGCCAGCAGCCAAGATCGGGCAGGGTGGGAGCCCCAGCATTTT
CASSQDRAGWEPQHF
>TRBJ1-1|TRBV6-5|.|.
TGTGCCAGCAGGGGGACGGGGGCGCGTGGGACTGAAGCTTTCTTT
CASRGTGARGTEAFF
>TRBJ2-7|TRBV5-1|.|.
TGCGCCAGCAGCTTGGGGGGCCGCTACGAGCAGTACTTC
CASSLGGRYEQYF
>TRBJ2-3|TRBV5-1|.|TRBD1
TGCGCCAGCAGCCCGACAGGGCCCCTCACAGATACGCAGTATTTT
CASSPTGPLTDTQYF
>TRBJ2-2|TRBV15|.|TRBD2
TGTGCCACCAGCAGAGGTCCTCTTCATGGCGGGGGGCAGAACACCGGGGAGCTGTTTTTT
CATSRGPLHGGGQNTGELFF
>TRBJ1-2|TRBV9|.|.
TGTGCCAGCAGCGCCGGTAGATGGGGCTACACCTTC
CASSAGRWGYTF
>TRBJ1-2|TRBV7-9|few|.
TGTGCCAGCAGCTTAGCGGGAGCTGGGTATGGCTACACCTTC
CASSLAGAGYGYTF
>TRBJ1-5|TRBV15|.|.
TGTGCCACCAGCAGGTACAAGGGAGAGGGAGATCAGCCCCAGCATTTT
CATSRYKGEGDQPQHF
>TRBJ2-6|TRBV19|.|TRBD1
TGTGCCAGTAGTGACAGGGGTCTGGCTGGGGCCAACGTCCTGACTTTC
CASSDRGLAGANVLTF
>TRBJ2-2|TRBV7-2|.|.
TGTGCCAGCAGCTCGGACAGCACCGGGGAGCTGTTTTTT
CASSSDSTGELFF
>TRBJ1-2|TRBV5-8|.|TRBD1
TGTGCCAGCAGCTTGGGGGACAGCTTATATGGCTACACCTTC
CASSLGDSLYGYTF
>TRBJ1-6|TRBV6-6|.|.
TGTGCCAGCAGTCCTCCCGGACCGAGCTCCTATAATTCACCCCTCCACTTT
CASSPPGPSSYNSPLHF
>TRBJ1-2|TRBV27|.|TRBD1
TGTGCCAGCAGTCCTATGGTTTGGGACAGCACTCGGCCTGGCTACACCTTC
CASSPMVWDSTRPGYTF
>TRBJ2-1|TRBV6-5|.|TRBD2
TGTGCCAGCAGTTACCGCGGGGGGCCCCAGGGTCAGCAGTTCTTC
CASSYRGGPQGQQFF
>TRBJ1-1|TRBV7-9|.|.
TGTGCCAGCAGCTTAGCGGGGGTTAGAAGGAGAGTGAACACTGAAGCTTTCTTT
CASSLAGVRRRVNTEAFF
>TRBJ1-2|TRBV7-9|.|.
TGTGCCAGCAGCTACCCACCGGGGTTGGGAGACTATGGCTACACCTTC
CASSYPPGLGDYGYTF
>TRBJ2-5|TRBV3-1/TRBV3-2|.|.
TGTGCCAGCAGCCAAGATTTGGCTAGAGGGGCGGAGACCCAGTACTTC
CASSQDLARGAETQYF
>TRBJ1-2|TRBV7-2|.|.
TGTGCCAGCAGCTTAGGGGCAGGGTACTATGGCTACACCTTC
CASSLGAGYYGYTF
>TRBJ1-6|TRBV27|.|TRBD1
TGTGCCAGCAGTTCAGGGACAGGGGGTAATTCACCCCTCCACTTT
CASSSGTGGNSPLHF
>TRBJ2-3|TRBV5-6|.|TRBD1
TGTGCCAGCAGCTCGACAGGGGGGGCTAGCACAGATACGCAGTATTTT
CASSSTGGASTDTQYF
>TRBJ1-1|TRBV12-3/TRBV12-4|.|.
TGTGCCAGCAGTCCAGGACAGTCTGAAGCTTTCTTT
CASSPGQSEAFF
>TRBJ2-2|TRBV7-3|.|.
TGTGCCAGCAGCTTAAGCCCGCCCGGGGAGCTGTTTTTT
CASSLSPPGELFF
>TRBJ1-1|TRBV3-1/TRBV3-2|.|.
TGTGCCAGCAGCCAACTCCGGAACACTGAAGCTTTCTTT
CASSQLRNTEAFF
>TRBJ2-5|TRBV5-1|.|.
TGCGCCAGCAGCTTGGTAGGGCAAGAGACCCAGTACTTC
CASSLVGQETQYF
>TRBJ2-2|TRBV5-1|.|TRBD2
TGCGCCAGCAGCTTGGATCTTGAGCGGGGTGGCACCGGGGAGCTGTTTTTT
CASSLDLERGGTGELFF
>TRBJ1-4|TRBV2|once|.
TGTGCCACCCGCAGGGCCCCGGATGAAAAACTGTTTTTT
CATRRAPDEKLFF
>TRBJ2-1|TRBV6-5|.|.
TGTGCCAGCAGTTACCCCACGGGTCGGCAGGGTGATGAGCAGTTCTTC
CASSYPTGRQGDEQFF
>TRBJ1-5|TRBV12-3/TRBV12-4|.|.
TGTGCCAGCAGCAGAGGGCGCAATCAGCCCCAGCATTTT
CASSRGRNQPQHF
>TRBJ1-6|TRBV11-1|.|.
TGTGCCAGCAGCGTCGCCGGGGGGATCTATAATTCACCCCTCCACTTT
CASSVAGGIYNSPLHF
>TRBJ1-2|TRBV6-9|.|TRBD1
TGTGCCAGCAGTTCGACGGACAGGAAAGGAGGCTACACCTTC
CASSSTDRKGGYTF
>TRBJ1-2|TRBV7-2|.|.
TGTGCCAGCAGCTTAGACCACATGTTACTACTTGGCTACACCTTC
CASSLDHMLLLGYTF
>TRBJ1-1|TRBV15|.|.
TGTGCCACCAGCAGAGTCGCGGGCGGAACTGAAGCTTTCTTT
CATSRVAGGTEAFF
>TRBJ2-3|TRBV21-1|.|.
TGTGCCAGCAGCAAAAGACTAGCAGATACGCAGTATTTT
CASSKRLADTQYF
>TRBJ1-2|TRBV27|.|.
TGTGCCAGCAGTTTTGGGGGGAACTATGGCTACACCTTC
CASSFGGNYGYTF
>TRBJ2-7|TRBV24-1|.|TRBD1
TGTGCCACCAGTGATTTGAACAGGGGGCAGTCCTACGAGCAGTACTTC
CATSDLNRGQSYEQYF
>TRBJ2-5|TRBV7-9|.|.
TGTGCCAGCAGAGCAGGGCTTCAAGAGACCCAGTACTTC
CASRAGLQETQYF
>TRBJ1-5|TRBV7-8|.|.
TGTGCCAGCAGCCTCCGAATGACAGATAGCAATCAGCCCCAGCATTTT
CASSLRMTDSNQPQHF
>TRBJ1-1|TRBV28|.|.
TGTGCCAGCAGTTCCCCGGGCGCGGGTGTTGAAGCTTTCTTT
CASSSPGAGVEAFF